These 6 T cell receptor beta chains originate from one sample sequenced in a study of CD8 T cells in ankylosing spondylitis. TCRdb redid the calling of the 5' RACE reads with MiXCR, one entry per CDR3 protein. The sample holds about 150,000 distinct CDR3 sequences; 7% to 8% are singletons and the top ten take around 12%. Sequencing input: blood, either unsorted or a sorted T cell fraction (not recorded which). These receptors were obtained from a female donor with ankylosing spondylitis or in good health (not recorded which).

V and J are TRBV20-1 and TRBJ1-6; TRBD1 agrees at 8 bases. Germline V CDR1 and CDR2: DFQATT, SNEGSKA (reference sequence). CDR3 size: 15 residues. This chain's CDR3 is CSWEPGGSNNSPLHF. The CDR3 region has the DNA TGCAGCTGGGAACCAGGGGGCTCGAATAATTCACCCCTCCACTTT.

A note on this clonotype: A much larger clone lies a single base off, so this may be a read error. The chain has TRBV28 and TRBJ1-4; D gene uncertain. Trimming stripped 2 bases from V and 7 bases from J, with 11 bases between. Germline V gene lookup returns CDR1 MDHEN and CDR2 SYDVKM. This CDR3 has 14 residues. DNA for the CDR3: TGTGCCAGCAGTTTAGGGCAGGCGAGTGAAAAACTGTTTTTT. Translated: CASSLGQASEKLFF. Filled out from reference TRBV28 and TRBJ1-4, the complete variable domain reads DVKVTQSSRYLVKRTGEKVFLECVQDMDHENMFWYRQDPGLGLRLIYFSYDVKMKEKGDIPEGYSVSREKKERFSLILESASTNQTSMYLCASSLGQASEKLFFGSGTQLSVL.

There are many counts of this clonotype. V and J are TRBV5-1 and TRBJ1-4, with 10 positions matching TRBD1. The germline CDR1 and CDR2 sequences are SGHRS and YFSETQ. This CDR3 is 15 amino acids long. Trimming at V came to 4 bases and at J to 7 bases, leaving 7 bases not matched to a gene. CDR3 bases: TGCGCCAGCAGCCCCGGGACAGGGGCAGGTGAAAAACTGTTTTTT. This codes for CASSPGTGAGEKLFF.

This clonotype came up many times. The chain carries TRBV3-1 and TRBJ1-5, with 7 bases matching TRBD1. The V gene end was trimmed by 4 bases and the J gene end by 3 bases; junction bases not matched to a gene: 6. The length of the CDR3 is 15 residues. Per germline, CDR1 LGHDT and CDR2 YNNKEL (reference sequence). CDR3 nucleotide sequence: TGTGCCAGCAGCCCGGACAGGTTGGACAATCAGCCCCAGCATTTT. Protein product: CASSPDRLDNQPQHF.

This clonotype appeared many times. V and J are TRBV29-1 and TRBJ1-2; 7 nucleotides align to TRBD1. The germline V gene has CDR1 SQVTM and CDR2 ANQGSEA. The CDR3 totals 12 residues. With V trimmed by 7 bases and J by 2 bases, 4 bases remained unmatched. The CDR3 sequence: CSAKTGNYGYTF. In nucleotides, the CDR3 is TGCAGCGCCAAGACAGGGAACTATGGCTACACCTTC.

The V gene is TRBV11-2, the J gene TRBJ1-4; D is possibly TRBD1 (6 bases). Germline CDR1 is SGHAT and CDR2 is FQNNGV. CDR3 length: 15 amino acids. V dropped 5 bases and J dropped 7 bases, with 17 bases sitting between them. CDR3 sequence: CASSRGQGQSEKLFF. CDR3 nucleotide sequence: TGTGCCAGCAGCCGGGGACAAGGTCAGAGTGAAAAACTGTTTTTT. The variable domain in full, completed from reference TRBV11-2 and TRBJ1-4, reads EAGVAQSPRYKIIEKRQSVAFWCNPISGHATLYWYQQILGQGPKLLIQFQNNGVVDDSQLPKDRFSAERLKGVDSTLKIQPAKLEDSAVYLCASSRGQGQSEKLFFGSGTQLSVL.